The clone carrying this T cell receptor (beta chain) was observed a single time. Its antigen remains unidentified. These data originate in a study of shared clonotypes between healthy human individuals. Study-wide results and caveats: A generally larger estimated richness was seen in naive subsets than in memory subsets.

Sequencing was performed with immunoSEQ multiplex PCR; in TCRdb, only in-frame clones are kept and a portion is missing. There are approximately 1,500,000 clones in the sample; under 99% occur only once, and roughly 0.4% lies in the top ten. The ends were cut back, 5 bases at V and 2 bases at J, with 12 bases in the middle. CDR1 SGHTA and CDR2 FQGNSA come from the germline V gene. CDR3 length: 14 amino acids. The specimen sequenced was naive CD4+ T cells sorted from blood. Described subset: CD45RA+ positively selected. The sequence derives from a man aged 30-40 years in good health. The V gene is TRBV7-2, the J gene TRBJ1-1; TRBD1 might be the D (5 bases). The CDR3 nucleotides read TGTGCCAGCAGCCAGGAGGGGATTAACACTGAAGCTTTCTTT. Translated: CASSQEGINTEAFF.